The entry that follows covers one TCR beta chain sequence. Sample time point: 2014-2015 season, pre-vaccination. Vaccine contraindications, substance abuse, HIV/AIDS, active malignancy and active illness excluded donors. Sequencing of TCRB used Survey level resolution. Assay used: immunoSEQ multiplex PCR; TCRdb lists only in-frame clones, some missing. The data contain approximately 30,000 clones, around 80% of them singletons. With V trimmed by 6 bases and J by 7 bases, 7 bases remained unmatched. Germline values: CDR1 SNHLY, CDR2 FYNNEI. The CDR3 totals 15 residues. The data stem from a study of follicular helper T cells after annual influenza vaccination.

The chain has TRBV2 and TRBJ2-5, with 14 nucleotides matching TRBD2. The source material was CXCR5+ CD38- circulating T follicular helper cells from blood, sampled on the day of influenza vaccination. The subset denotes: circulating Tfh, non-naive CD4+CXCR5+PD-1+ (ICOS+CD38+ or ICOS-CD38-). The source is an adult who received the influenza vaccine. CDR3 coding DNA: TGTGCCAGCAGCACGATGGGACTAGCGGGGGCGACCCAGTACTTC. It specifies CASSTMGLAGATQYF.